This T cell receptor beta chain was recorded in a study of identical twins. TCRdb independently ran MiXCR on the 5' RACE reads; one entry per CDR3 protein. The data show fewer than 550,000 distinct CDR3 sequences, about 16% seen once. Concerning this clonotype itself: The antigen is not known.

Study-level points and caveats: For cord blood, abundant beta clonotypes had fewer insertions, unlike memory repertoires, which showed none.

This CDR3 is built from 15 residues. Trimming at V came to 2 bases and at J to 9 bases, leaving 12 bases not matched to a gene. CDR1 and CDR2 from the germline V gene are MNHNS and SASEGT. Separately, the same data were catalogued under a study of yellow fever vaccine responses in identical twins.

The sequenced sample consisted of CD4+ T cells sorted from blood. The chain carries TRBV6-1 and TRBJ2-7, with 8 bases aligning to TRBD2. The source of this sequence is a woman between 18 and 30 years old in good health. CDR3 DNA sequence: TGTGCCAGCAGTGAAAATACGGGCGGGAGGACTGCGCAGTACTTC. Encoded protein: CASSENTGGRTAQYF.